This passage covers 9 T cell receptor beta chains from one sample sequenced in a study of blood T cell repertoires in COVID-19. Sequencing was performed with immunoSEQ multiplex PCR; in TCRdb, only in-frame clones are kept and a portion is missing. The sample carries about 180,000 clones, around 85% recorded once. Sample: peripheral blood. The origin of the receptors is a man aged 55 to 70 with acute or convalescent COVID-19.

V and J are TRBV5-5 and TRBJ2-3; D call uncertain. CDR1 and CDR2 from the germline V gene are SGHKS and YYEKEE (reference sequence). The V end was cut by 7 bases, the J end by 2 bases, with 20 bases between. The CDR3 spans 16 residues. CDR3 region: CASPHEPGADTDTQYF. The DNA of the CDR3 is TGTGCCAGCCCTCACGAACCCGGCGCGGACACAGATACGCAGTATTTT. Combining the CDR3 with reference TRBV5-5 and TRBJ2-3 gives the whole variable domain DAGVTQSPTHLIKTRGQQVTLRCSPISGHKSVSWYQQVLGQGPQFIFQYYEKEERGRGNFPDRFSARQFPNYSSELNVNALLLGDSALYLCASPHEPGADTDTQYFGPGTRLTVL.

This rearrangement joins TRBV5-1 to TRBJ2-7; tentatively, D is TRBD2 (5 bases). Trimming left V 4 bases short and J 2 bases short, with 13 bases between. Per germline, CDR1 SGHRS and CDR2 YFSETQ. The CDR3 covers 14 residues. The CDR3 sequence is CASSGGQYTYEQYF. CDR3 nucleotides: TGCGCCAGCAGCGGCGGGCAGTATACCTACGAGCAGTACTTC.

This sequence joins TRBV27 and TRBJ2-2; 7 nucleotides align to TRBD2. V lost 7 bases to trimming and J lost 4 bases; unmatched junction nucleotides: 9. Germline CDR1 MNHEY, CDR2 SMNVEV (reference sequence). The CDR3 is 15 amino acids. In DNA, the CDR3 is TGTGCCAGCAACCTCCGCGGGGGTACCACCGGGGAGCTGTTTTTT. Encoded protein: CASNLRGGTTGELFF.

The table lists this clone with a count of one. V and J are TRBV28 and TRBJ1-2; D unclear. Germline V gene sequence: CDR1 MDHEN, CDR2 SYDVKM. The V and J ends lost 5 bases and 4 bases respectively, with 8 bases between them. This CDR3 contains 12 residues. The CDR3 loop reads CASSLRFYGYTF. DNA of the CDR3: TGTGCCAGCAGTCTCAGGTTCTATGGCTACACCTTC.

The chain joins TRBV3-1 (or the pseudogene TRBV3-2) to TRBJ2-7, with no clear D. Trimming stripped 2 bases from V and 6 bases from J, with 8 bases between. Germline V CDR1 and CDR2: LGHDT, YNNKEL (reference sequence). The CDR3 length is 12 residues. CDR3 bases: TGTGCCAGCAGCCAAACATTCAGCGAGCAGTACTTC. It translates to CASSQTFSEQYF.

The gene calls are TRBV6-4 and TRBJ1-2; 7 nucleotides align to TRBD1. Trimming removed 4 bases from V and 6 bases from J; junction bases left unmatched: 11. Per germline, CDR1 MRHNA and CDR2 SNTAGT. The CDR3 spans 15 residues. The CDR3 is CASSAGRQGVNGYTF. DNA of the CDR3: TGTGCCAGCAGTGCCGGGAGACAGGGAGTGAATGGCTACACCTTC.

This sequence joins TRBV5-5 and TRBJ2-2, with TRBD1 matching 7 bases. CDR1 and CDR2 (germline): SGHKS, YYEKEE (reference sequence). This CDR3 has 15 residues. The V and J ends lost 4 bases and 5 bases, in that order; junction bases with no gene match: 8. The CDR3 loop reads CASSTGDTVTGELFF. In nucleotides, the CDR3 is TGTGCCAGCAGCACAGGGGACACCGTGACCGGGGAGCTGTTTTTT.

This chain connects TRBV6-5 to TRBJ2-7; TRBD1 is a possible D gene (5 bases). CDR3 length equals 14 residues. V lost 6 bases and J 2 bases, leaving 14 bases between the germline ends. Germline CDR1 is MNHEY and CDR2 is SVGAGI. In DNA form, the CDR3 reads TGTGCCAGCAGGACAGAGACAGAGACCTACGAGCAGTACTTC. Translation: CASRTETETYEQYF.

The chain has TRBV7-9 and TRBJ1-1; D perhaps matches TRBD1 (6 bases). Trimming removed 4 bases at V and 5 bases at J, with 17 bases between. Germline V gives CDR1 SEHNR, CDR2 FQNEAQ (reference sequence). This CDR3 has 15 residues. The CDR3 coding sequence is TGTGCCAGCAGCTCACTGGGAGGGGGGAAGACTGAAGCTTTCTTT. This sequence encodes CASSSLGGGKTEAFF.